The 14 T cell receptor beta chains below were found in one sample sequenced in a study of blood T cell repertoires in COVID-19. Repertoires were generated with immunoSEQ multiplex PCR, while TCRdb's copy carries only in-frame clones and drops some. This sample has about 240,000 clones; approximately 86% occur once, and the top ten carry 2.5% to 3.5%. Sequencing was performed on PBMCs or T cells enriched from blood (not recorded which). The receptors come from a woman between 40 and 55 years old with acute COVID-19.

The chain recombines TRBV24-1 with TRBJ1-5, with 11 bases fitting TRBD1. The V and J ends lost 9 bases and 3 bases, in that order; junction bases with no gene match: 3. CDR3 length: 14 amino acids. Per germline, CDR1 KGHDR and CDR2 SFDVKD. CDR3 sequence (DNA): TGTGCCACCGGGACAGGGGGTGTCAATCAGCCCCAGCATTTT. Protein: CATGTGGVNQPQHF.

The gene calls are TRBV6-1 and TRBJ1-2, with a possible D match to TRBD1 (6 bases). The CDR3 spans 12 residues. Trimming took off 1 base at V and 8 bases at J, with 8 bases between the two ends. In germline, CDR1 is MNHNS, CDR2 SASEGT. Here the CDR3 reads CASSEGGQGYTF. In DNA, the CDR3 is TGTGCCAGCAGTGAAGGGGGGCAGGGCTACACCTTC.

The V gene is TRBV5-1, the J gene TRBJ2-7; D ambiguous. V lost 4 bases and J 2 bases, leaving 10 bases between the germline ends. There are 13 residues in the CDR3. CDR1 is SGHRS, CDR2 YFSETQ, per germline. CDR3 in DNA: TGCGCCAGCAGCCCCCCAGGAACCTACGAGCAGTACTTC. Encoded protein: CASSPPGTYEQYF.

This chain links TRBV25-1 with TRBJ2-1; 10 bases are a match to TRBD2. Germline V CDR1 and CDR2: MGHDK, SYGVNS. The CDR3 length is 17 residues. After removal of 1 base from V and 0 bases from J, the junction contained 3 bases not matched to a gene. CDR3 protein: CASSESSGSSSYNEQFF. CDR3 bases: TGTGCCAGCAGTGAATCTAGCGGGAGCAGCTCCTACAATGAGCAGTTCTTC.

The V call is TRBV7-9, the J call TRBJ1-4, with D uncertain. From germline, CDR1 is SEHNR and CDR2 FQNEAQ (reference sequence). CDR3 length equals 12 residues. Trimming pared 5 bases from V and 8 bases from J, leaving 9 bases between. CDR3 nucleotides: TGTGCCAGCAGCCCCCCGGGGGAAAAACTGTTTTTT. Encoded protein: CASSPPGEKLFF.

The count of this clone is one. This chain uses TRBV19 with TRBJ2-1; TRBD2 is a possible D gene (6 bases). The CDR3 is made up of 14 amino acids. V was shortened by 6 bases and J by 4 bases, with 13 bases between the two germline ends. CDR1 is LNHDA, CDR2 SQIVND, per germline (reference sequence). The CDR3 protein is CASRAGTTYNEQFF. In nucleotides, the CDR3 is TGTGCCAGTAGGGCGGGAACAACTTACAATGAGCAGTTCTTC.

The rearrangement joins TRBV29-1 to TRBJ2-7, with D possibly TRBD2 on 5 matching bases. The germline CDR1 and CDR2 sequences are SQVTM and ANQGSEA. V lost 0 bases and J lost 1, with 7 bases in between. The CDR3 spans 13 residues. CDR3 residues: CSVEDEGSYEQYF. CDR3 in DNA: TGCAGCGTTGAAGACGAGGGATCCTACGAGCAGTACTTC.

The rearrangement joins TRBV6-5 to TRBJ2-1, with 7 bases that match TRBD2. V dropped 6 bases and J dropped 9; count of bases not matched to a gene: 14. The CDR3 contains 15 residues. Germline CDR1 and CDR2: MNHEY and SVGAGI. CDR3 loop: CASSLKSGIASEQFF. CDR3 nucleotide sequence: TGTGCCAGCAGCCTTAAAAGCGGGATTGCTAGTGAGCAGTTCTTC.

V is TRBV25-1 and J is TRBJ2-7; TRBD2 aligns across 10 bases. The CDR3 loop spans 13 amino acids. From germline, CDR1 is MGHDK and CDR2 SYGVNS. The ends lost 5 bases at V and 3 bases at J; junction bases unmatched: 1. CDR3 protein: CASSLAGVYEQYF. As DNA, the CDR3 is TGTGCCAGCAGTCTAGCGGGAGTCTACGAGCAGTACTTC.

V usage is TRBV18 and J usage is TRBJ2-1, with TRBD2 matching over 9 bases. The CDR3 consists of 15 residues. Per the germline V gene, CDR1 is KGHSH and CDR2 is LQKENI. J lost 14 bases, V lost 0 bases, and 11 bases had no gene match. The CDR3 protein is CASSPPPSGAPSKFF. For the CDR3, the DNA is TGTGCCAGCTCACCACCGCCTAGCGGGGCCCCTTCTAAGTTCTTC.

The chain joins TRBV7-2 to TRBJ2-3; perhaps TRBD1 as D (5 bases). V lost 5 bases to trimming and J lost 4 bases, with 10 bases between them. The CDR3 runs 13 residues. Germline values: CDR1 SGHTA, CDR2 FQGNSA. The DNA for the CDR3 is TGTGCCAGCAGCCCAGACAGACCAGATACGCAGTATTTT. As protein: CASSPDRPDTQYF.

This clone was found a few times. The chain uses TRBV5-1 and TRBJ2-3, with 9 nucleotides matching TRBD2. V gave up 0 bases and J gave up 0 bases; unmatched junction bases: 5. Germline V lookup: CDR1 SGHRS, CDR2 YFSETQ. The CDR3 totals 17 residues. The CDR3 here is CASSLEPSGTSTDTQYF. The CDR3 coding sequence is TGCGCCAGCAGCTTGGAGCCTAGCGGGACTAGCACAGATACGCAGTATTTT.

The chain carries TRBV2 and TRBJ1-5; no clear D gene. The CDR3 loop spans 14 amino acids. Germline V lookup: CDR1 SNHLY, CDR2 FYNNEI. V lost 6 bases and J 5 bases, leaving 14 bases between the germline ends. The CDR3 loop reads CASSEFPFDQPQHF. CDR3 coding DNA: TGTGCCAGCAGCGAATTTCCTTTCGATCAGCCCCAGCATTTT.

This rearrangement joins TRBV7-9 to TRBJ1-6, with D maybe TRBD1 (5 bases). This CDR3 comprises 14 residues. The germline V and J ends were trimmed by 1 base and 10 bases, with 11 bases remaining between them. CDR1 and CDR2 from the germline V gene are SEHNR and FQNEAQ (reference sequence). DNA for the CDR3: TGTGCCAGCAGCTTAGGATCAGGGTACTCACCCCTCCACTTT. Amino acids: CASSLGSGYSPLHF.